This paragraph reports one TCR beta chain. The antigen remains unidentified. This sample is part of a study of OX40 agonist ivuxolimab in advanced cancers. Study overall: Subjects had a mean age of about 57 years, with a range of 23 to 79; more than 75% were male. General study points: In CD8+ T cells, expanded clones were on average more numerous than in CD4+.

Generated by immunoSEQ multiplex PCR, the TCRdb table keeps only in-frame clones and is missing some. The table has about 74,000 clones, 84% seen once. Trimming at V came to 6 bases and at J to 5 bases, leaving 9 bases not matched to a gene. The CDR3 length is 15 residues. Per germline, CDR1 SGHDT and CDR2 YYEEEE. The sequences come from CD4+ or CD8+ T cells sorted from blood, collected in a trial of the OX40 agonist ivuxolimab. This chain uses TRBV5-6 with TRBJ2-7, with TRBD1 matching 12 bases. This receptor was obtained from an adult with an advanced solid tumor such as melanoma, head and neck, liver or kidney cancer. Here the CDR3 DNA reads TGTGCCAGCATAAACCGGGACAGGGGGCCCAACGAGCAGTACTTC. Amino acids: CASINRDRGPNEQYF.